The 27 T cell receptor beta chains below were found in one sample sequenced in a study of Graves' ophthalmopathy and Graves' hyperthyroidism. TCR beta CDR3 amplification used RNA transcripts. HTBI-primed RT-PCR formed the first round, and a multiplex PCR formed the second. MiXCR, applied by TCRdb to the multiplex PCR reads, yields one record per CDR3 protein. The sample records some 410,000 distinct CDR3 sequences, 20% to 25% being singletons. The material sequenced was peripheral blood. Receptor source: a woman aged 18-29 years with stable Graves' hyperthyroidism.

This clonotype has at least ten counts. The chain has TRBV20-1 and TRBJ2-7; 7 bases fit TRBD2. The germline V gene has CDR1 DFQATT and CDR2 SNEGSKA (reference sequence). With V trimmed by 0 bases and J by 5 bases, 7 bases remained unmatched. The CDR3 sequence is 14 residues long. CDR3 nucleotides: TGCAGTGCTAGAGATCTACTAGCGCAGAACGAGCAGTACTTC. Protein sequence: CSARDLLAQNEQYF.

There are many counts of this clonotype. The chain combines TRBV5-5 with TRBJ1-2; 9 bases are shared with TRBD1. Germline assignment: CDR1 SGHKS and CDR2 YYEKEE (reference sequence). V lost 5 bases, J lost 2 bases, and 7 bases stayed unmatched. The CDR3 totals 15 residues. CDR3 amino acids: CASSPGQGRNYGYTF. CDR3 nucleotide sequence: TGTGCCAGCAGTCCAGGACAGGGGAGGAACTATGGCTACACCTTC. Full variable domain (rest looked up from reference TRBV5-5 and TRBJ1-2): DAGVTQSPTHLIKTRGQQVTLRCSPISGHKSVSWYQQVLGQGPQFIFQYYEKEERGRGNFPDRFSARQFPNYSSELNVNALLLGDSALYLCASSPGQGRNYGYTFGSGTRLTVV.

This clonotype was counted between two and nine times. A clone one base away is much larger, so this may be a read error. This rearrangement joins TRBV6-1 to TRBJ2-4; 13 bases align to TRBD2. Germline CDR1 reads MNHNS; CDR2 reads SASEGT. The CDR3 length is 20 residues. The CDR3 bases are TGTGCCAGCAGGGAAAAACCGGGACTAGCGGGGTTTCTAGCCAAAAACATTAAGTACTTC. This gives the protein CASREKPGLAGFLAKNIKYF.

Many counts were recorded for this clonotype. CDR3 sequence: CATSEGTSNQPQHF. The CDR3 DNA follows: TGTGCCACCAGTGAAGGGACATCCAATCAGCCCCAGCATTTT. This sequence joins TRBV24-1 and TRBJ1-5; D is perhaps TRBD1 (6 bases). The CDR3 loop spans 14 amino acids. Germline values: CDR1 KGHDR, CDR2 SFDVKD. V dropped 4 bases and J dropped 3 bases, with 9 bases sitting between them.

The rearrangement uses TRBV28 and TRBJ2-7, with TRBD2 matching 11 bases. Trimming took 1 base from V and 7 from J; bases not matched to a gene: 6. The germline V gene has CDR1 MDHEN and CDR2 SYDVKM. The CDR3 runs to 15 residues. This CDR3 is CASSLLLAGVREQYF. As DNA, the CDR3 is TGTGCCAGCAGTTTATTACTAGCGGGAGTACGGGAGCAGTACTTC. The variable domain in full, completed from reference TRBV28 and TRBJ2-7, reads DVKVTQSSRYLVKRTGEKVFLECVQDMDHENMFWYRQDPGLGLRLIYFSYDVKMKEKGDIPEGYSVSREKKERFSLILESASTNQTSMYLCASSLLLAGVREQYFGPGTRLTVT.

The V and J genes are TRBV28 and TRBJ2-7; possible D gene TRBD2, 5 bases. The CDR3 contains 14 residues. The germline V gene has CDR1 MDHEN and CDR2 SYDVKM. V was trimmed by 5 bases and J by 5 bases, leaving 16 bases between them. The chain's CDR3 is CASSPLGARDEQYF. The CDR3, as DNA: TGTGCCAGCAGTCCACTCGGAGCGAGGGACGAGCAGTACTTC. Full variable domain (rest looked up from reference TRBV28 and TRBJ2-7): DVKVTQSSRYLVKRTGEKVFLECVQDMDHENMFWYRQDPGLGLRLIYFSYDVKMKEKGDIPEGYSVSREKKERFSLILESASTNQTSMYLCASSPLGARDEQYFGPGTRLTVT.

This clonotype was detected many times. This chain uses TRBV29-1 with TRBJ1-2; TRBD1 is a possible D gene (6 bases). The CDR3 is made up of 11 amino acids. V gave up 6 bases and J gave up 3 bases, with 8 bases separating them. CDR1 is SQVTM, CDR2 ANQGSEA, per germline. The CDR3 DNA is TGCAGCGTCTACAGGGACTATGGCTACACCTTC. Protein: CSVYRDYGYTF.

This clonotype was picked up many times. The chain combines TRBV11-2 with TRBJ2-7; possibly TRBD1 for D (5 bases). V was trimmed by 3 bases and J by 0 bases, leaving 6 bases between them. Germline V gives CDR1 SGHAT, CDR2 FQNNGV. The CDR3 is 13 amino acids. This CDR3 is CASSLDISYEQYF. CDR3 bases: TGTGCCAGCAGCTTGGACATCTCCTACGAGCAGTACTTC. Variable domain in full (rest from reference TRBV11-2 and TRBJ2-7): EAGVAQSPRYKIIEKRQSVAFWCNPISGHATLYWYQQILGQGPKLLIQFQNNGVVDDSQLPKDRFSAERLKGVDSTLKIQPAKLEDSAVYLCASSLDISYEQYFGPGTRLTVT.

This clonotype was detected ten times or more. The chain has TRBV7-8 and TRBJ2-7; the D gene could be TRBD1 or TRBD2 (6 bases each). The CDR3 consists of 14 residues. Germline CDR1 reads SGHVS; CDR2 reads FQNEAQ. V lost 4 bases to trimming and J lost 2 bases, with 12 bases between them. The CDR3 region is CASSYGGTTYEQYF. The CDR3 region has the DNA TGTGCCAGCAGCTATGGCGGGACAACCTACGAGCAGTACTTC.

This chain links TRBV6-1 with TRBJ1-5, with TRBD1 identical over 8 bases. The V segment lost 3 bases and the J segment 4 bases; nucleotides outside the gene matches: 2. CDR1 is MNHNS and CDR2 is SASEGT in the germline V gene. The CDR3 sequence is 14 residues long. The CDR3 region has the DNA TGTGCCAGCAGTGAGGGACAGGAAAATCAGCCCCAGCATTTT. Translating gives CASSEGQENQPQHF.

This clonotype was detected many times. The chain recombines TRBV19 with TRBJ2-7; D possibly uses TRBD1 or TRBD2 (5 bases each). The V gene lost 7 bases and the J gene lost 2 bases, with 12 bases spanning the gap. The CDR3 consists of 13 residues. Germline CDR1 reads LNHDA; CDR2 reads SQIVND (reference sequence). In DNA form, the CDR3 reads TGTGCCAGTAACGAGGGGCCAACCTACGAGCAGTACTTC. This encodes CASNEGPTYEQYF.

The rearrangement joins TRBV25-1 to TRBJ2-7; 10 bases agree with TRBD2. Per the germline V gene, CDR1 is MGHDK and CDR2 is SYGVNS. Trimming removed 1 base from V and 3 bases from J; junction bases left unmatched: 6. The CDR3 is made up of 16 amino acids. The CDR3 region is CASSESRLAGVYEQYF. As DNA, the CDR3 is TGTGCCAGCAGTGAATCCCGTCTAGCGGGAGTCTACGAGCAGTACTTC.

In its sample, this clonotype was seen many times. The chain combines TRBV27 with TRBJ2-4; D is undetermined. The germline V gene encodes CDR1 MNHEY and CDR2 SMNVEV (reference sequence). V lost 5 bases, J lost 2 bases, and 7 bases lay in between. The CDR3 contains 13 residues. The CDR3 loop reads CASSPLTKNIQYF. The CDR3, as DNA: TGTGCCAGCAGTCCACTTACCAAAAACATTCAGTACTTC.

This clonotype was seen at least ten times. The CDR3 DNA follows: TGTGCCAGCAGCTTAGGAGGAGCGGGCGAGACCCAGTACTTC. This translates into CASSLGGAGETQYF. The chain employs TRBV7-9 and TRBJ2-5; weak D call: TRBD2 (6 bases). V lost 1 base and J 5 bases, leaving 11 bases between the germline ends. CDR1 and CDR2 from the germline V gene are SEHNR and FQNEAQ (reference sequence). The CDR3 is 14 amino acids.

This clonotype has more than one count but fewer than ten. CDR3 residues: CASSVVRASNQPQHF. DNA of the CDR3: TGTGCCAGCAGCGTAGTCCGGGCTAGCAATCAGCCCCAGCATTTT. The chain employs TRBV9 and TRBJ1-5; D remains unclear. Germline CDR1 is SGDLS and CDR2 is YYNGEE. CDR3 length: 15 amino acids. V gave up 0 bases and J gave up 0 bases, with 7 bases separating them. Filled out from reference TRBV9 and TRBJ1-5, the complete variable domain reads DSGVTQTPKHLITATGQRVTLRCSPRSGDLSVYWYQQSLDQGLQFLIQYYNGEERAKGNILERFSAQQFPDLHSELNLSSLELGDSALYFCASSVVRASNQPQHFGDGTRLSIL.

This clonotype was seen ten or more times. CDR3: CASSLRRNYGYTF. The CDR3 DNA reads TGTGCCAGCAGCTTAAGGAGAAACTATGGCTACACCTTC. This chain links TRBV7-2 with TRBJ1-2; D unresolved. The germline V gene encodes CDR1 SGHTA and CDR2 FQGNSA. V was clipped by 2 bases and J by 2 bases, with 6 bases between them. The CDR3 has 13 residues.

This clonotype was detected ten times or more. This chain joins TRBV18 and TRBJ2-5; 8 nucleotides align to TRBD1. The germline gives CDR1 KGHSH, CDR2 LQKENI. The CDR3 is 14 residues long. Trimming at V came to 3 bases and at J to 5 bases, leaving 5 bases not matched to a gene. In DNA form, the CDR3 reads TGTGCCAGCTCACCGACAGGGGTAGAGGAGACCCAGTACTTC. It specifies CASSPTGVEETQYF.

This clonotype was found many times. The rearrangement links TRBV9 to TRBJ2-7; D possibly corresponds to TRBD1 (6 bases). Deletions cut 0 bases from V and 5 bases from J, with 15 bases between. This CDR3 has 15 residues. Germline values: CDR1 SGDLS, CDR2 YYNGEE. The CDR3 is CASSVAGAVFDEQYF. The CDR3 nucleotides are TGTGCCAGCAGCGTAGCAGGGGCGGTATTCGACGAGCAGTACTTC.

The chain couples TRBV6-5 to TRBJ1-2; D unclear. The CDR3 contains 15 residues. Germline loops: CDR1 MNHEY, CDR2 SVGAGI. The V and J ends lost 2 bases and 1 base respectively, with 11 bases between them. The CDR3 is CASSYVSPINYGYTF. As DNA, the CDR3 is TGTGCCAGCAGTTACGTCTCACCCATTAACTATGGCTACACCTTC.

This clonotype was seen ten or more times. V is TRBV20-1 and J is TRBJ2-5; no clear D gene. The germline V gene encodes CDR1 DFQATT and CDR2 SNEGSKA (reference sequence). The CDR3 has 15 amino acids. Trimming stripped 0 bases from V and 2 bases from J, with 13 bases between. The CDR3 DNA reads TGCAGTGCTAGAGATTTTCTGGCTTCACAAGAGACCCAGTACTTC. Protein product: CSARDFLASQETQYF.

In its sample, this clonotype was seen many times. The rearrangement joins TRBV29-1 to TRBJ1-1; TRBD1 aligns across 7 bases. CDR3 length equals 13 residues. V shed 8 bases, J shed 0 bases, and the junction held 6 bases outside the gene matches. Germline V gene data show CDR1 as SQVTM and CDR2 as ANQGSEA. The DNA for the CDR3 is TGCAGCTTTTCGGGACAGTTGAACACTGAAGCTTTCTTT. It yields the protein CSFSGQLNTEAFF.

This clonotype was detected ten times or more. J is TRBJ1-5 and V is TRBV20-1; no firm D call. The CDR3 sequence is 13 residues long. The V end was cut by 5 bases, the J end by 2 bases, with 10 bases between. In germline, CDR1 is DFQATT, CDR2 SNEGSKA (reference sequence). The CDR3 spells CSAQPGGNQPQHF. The CDR3 DNA follows: TGCAGTGCTCAACCTGGGGGCAATCAGCCCCAGCATTTT.

The chain links TRBV28 to TRBJ2-2; no clear D. The CDR3 loop spans 15 amino acids. Germline loops: CDR1 MDHEN, CDR2 SYDVKM. V gave up 2 bases and J gave up 4 bases, with 11 bases separating them. The CDR3 DNA follows: TGTGCCAGCAGTTTAATGTCGGTTGGCACCGGGGAGCTGTTTTTT. This gives the protein CASSLMSVGTGELFF.

The chain couples TRBV30 to TRBJ1-1; D is uncertain. Germline lookup yields CDR1 GTSNPN and CDR2 SVGIG (reference sequence). The CDR3 sequence is 10 residues long. Trimming cost V 4 bases and J 8 bases, with 8 bases left between them. Written as DNA, the CDR3 is TGTGCCTGGATAACGTCGGAAGCTTTCTTT. It encodes CAWITSEAFF.

This rearrangement joins TRBV15 to TRBJ2-7; D may be TRBD2 (5 bases). CDR3 size: 16 residues. From germline, CDR1 is LNHNV and CDR2 YYDKDF (reference sequence). The V gene lost 1 base and the J gene lost 3 bases, with 16 bases spanning the gap. The CDR3 here is CATSRGNGVNGYEQYF. The CDR3 DNA reads as TGTGCCACCAGCAGAGGTAACGGGGTTAACGGCTACGAGCAGTACTTC.

This clonotype was found many times. This chain joins TRBV12-3 or TRBV12-4 and TRBJ1-5, with D perhaps TRBD1 (6 bases). V shed 1 base and J shed 1 base, with 8 bases lying between them. The CDR3 is made up of 15 amino acids. CDR3 sequence reads: CASSLDGTSNQPQHF. The CDR3 DNA reads as TGTGCCAGCAGTTTAGACGGGACAAGCAATCAGCCCCAGCATTTT.

This clonotype was seen many times. V usage is TRBV9 and J usage is TRBJ1-1; TRBD1 matches 9 bases. Germline CDR1 reads SGDLS; CDR2 reads YYNGEE. V gave up 0 bases and J gave up 3 bases; unmatched junction bases: 9. CDR3 length: 17 residues. In nucleotides, the CDR3 is TGTGCCAGCAGCGTAGCTTCCCGGACAGGGGAGGACACTGAAGCTTTCTTT. As protein: CASSVASRTGEDTEAFF.